One sample yielded the 20 T cell receptor beta chains listed below, sequenced in a study of T cell clones after liver transplantation. Repertoires were generated with immunoSEQ multiplex PCR, while TCRdb's copy carries only in-frame clones and drops some. The sample contains 75,000 to 100,000 clones, around four fifths of which appear only once. Sequencing was performed on CD4+ T cells from blood, taken 45 to 46 months after liver transplant. These receptors all come from a human patient who received a liver transplant. Some T cells may be transferred from the graft donor.

The V and J genes are TRBV7-8 and TRBJ2-7; D might be TRBD1 or TRBD2, each matching 5 bases. Trimming took off 1 base at V and 2 bases at J, with 9 bases between the two ends. Germline V gives CDR1 SGHVS, CDR2 FQNEAQ. This CDR3 is built from 14 residues. CDR3 in DNA: TGTGCCAGCAGCTTAGGAGGGGATGCCTACGAGCAGTACTTC. It encodes CASSLGGDAYEQYF.

The V and J genes are TRBV28 and TRBJ2-7; 9 positions agree with TRBD1. This CDR3 has 14 amino acids. V was pared by 4 bases and J by 7 bases, with 8 bases of the junction left unmatched. Germline CDR1 MDHEN, CDR2 SYDVKM. CDR3: CASSSTGGLVEQYF. CDR3 DNA: TGTGCCAGCAGTTCGACAGGGGGTCTGGTTGAGCAGTACTTC.

Concerning this clone itself: A much larger clone differs by one base, so this may be a read error. The identical CDR3 is also encoded by other nucleotide sequences in the sample. V and J are TRBV2 and TRBJ2-5; D ambiguous. The ends were cut back, 5 bases at V and 2 bases at J, with 3 bases in the middle. The CDR3 extends over 11 amino acids. Germline V gives CDR1 SNHLY, CDR2 FYNNEI. The CDR3 DNA follows: TGTGCCAGCAGTCCTCAAGAGACCCAGTACTTC. Translated: CASSPQETQYF.

The chain carries TRBV6-6 and TRBJ1-2; 7 positions agree with TRBD1. The V segment lost 0 bases and the J segment 0 bases; nucleotides outside the gene matches: 1. The germline V gene encodes CDR1 MNHNY and CDR2 SVGAGI (reference sequence). The CDR3 length is 15 residues. The CDR3 nucleotides are TGTGCCAGCAGTTACTCAACAGGGGCTAACTATGGCTACACCTTC. Its protein product is CASSYSTGANYGYTF.

The chain carries TRBV25-1 and TRBJ1-5; TRBD1 matches at 7 bases. Germline lookup yields CDR1 MGHDK and CDR2 SYGVNS. V dropped 6 bases and J dropped 3; count of bases not matched to a gene: 5. The CDR3 totals 14 residues. For the CDR3, the DNA is TGTGCCAGCAGCCGGACAGGCCTCAATCAGCCCCAGCATTTT. This gives the protein CASSRTGLNQPQHF.

This clone showed up just once. The J gene is TRBJ2-5, the V gene TRBV7-9, with D hard to call. The V end lost 5 bases, the J end lost 2 bases, and 15 bases lay between the germline ends. Germline V CDR1 and CDR2: SEHNR, FQNEAQ (reference sequence). CDR3 length: 15 residues. The CDR3 bases are TGTGCCAGCAGCCCCATCGGAATGCATCAAGAGACCCAGTACTTC. This codes for CASSPIGMHQETQYF. Supplemented by reference TRBV7-9 and TRBJ2-5, the full variable domain reads DTGVSQNPRHKITKRGQNVTFRCDPISEHNRLYWYRQTLGQGPEFLTYFQNEAQLEKSRLLSDRFSAERPKGSFSTLEIQRTEQGDSAMYLCASSPIGMHQETQYFGPGTRLLVL.

The chain joins TRBV5-5 to TRBJ2-1, with 9 bases that match TRBD2. Losses at the gene ends were 1 base for V and 1 base for J; bases not matched to a gene: 0. CDR1 is SGHKS, CDR2 YYEKEE, per germline (reference sequence). The CDR3 has 15 amino acids. CDR3 in amino acids: CASSLTSGSYNEQFF. CDR3 bases: TGTGCCAGCAGCTTGACTAGCGGGTCCTACAATGAGCAGTTCTTC. Complete variable domain (other parts from reference TRBV5-5 and TRBJ2-1): DAGVTQSPTHLIKTRGQQVTLRCSPISGHKSVSWYQQVLGQGPQFIFQYYEKEERGRGNFPDRFSARQFPNYSSELNVNALLLGDSALYLCASSLTSGSYNEQFFGPGTRLTVL.

V gene TRBV5-4 combines with J gene TRBJ2-3, with 10 nucleotides matching TRBD2. The V and J ends lost 1 base and 4 bases, in that order; junction bases with no gene match: 12. This CDR3 has 18 amino acids. The germline V gene has CDR1 SGHNT and CDR2 YYREEE (reference sequence). This chain's CDR3 is CASSLSLQIAGGPDTQYF. The CDR3 DNA reads TGTGCCAGCAGCTTGTCCCTTCAAATAGCGGGAGGCCCAGATACGCAGTATTTT.

The chain is built from TRBV19 and TRBJ1-1, with D maybe TRBD1 (6 bases). The germline V gene encodes CDR1 LNHDA and CDR2 SQIVND (reference sequence). This CDR3 comprises 15 residues. The V and J ends lost 7 bases and 6 bases respectively, with 21 bases between them. The CDR3 nucleotides read TGTGCCAGTACTCTAAGGCGGGGGGCTTTTGCTGAAGCTTTCTTT. This encodes CASTLRRGAFAEAFF.

The chain employs TRBV2 and TRBJ1-5; tentatively, D is TRBD1 (5 bases). The V and J ends lost 6 bases and 5 bases respectively, with 8 bases between them. This CDR3 is built from 12 residues. The V gene's germline CDR1 is SNHLY and CDR2 FYNNEI. The DNA of the CDR3 is TGTGCCAGCAGCGGGGACTATCAGCCCCAGCATTTT. Translating gives CASSGDYQPQHF.

The chain combines TRBV9 with TRBJ1-5; D call uncertain. V lost 4 bases and J 10 bases, leaving 18 bases between the germline ends. The CDR3 is 14 residues long. Germline loops: CDR1 SGDLS, CDR2 YYNGEE. The CDR3 region is CASSLGVGDGPQHF. The DNA for the CDR3 is TGTGCCAGCAGCCTTGGGGTGGGCGATGGTCCCCAGCATTTT.

The rearrangement links TRBV11-3 to TRBJ2-3, with D possibly TRBD2 on 6 matching bases. Germline CDR1 SGHNT, CDR2 YENEEA. The V end lost 4 bases, the J end lost 2 bases, and 10 bases lay between the germline ends. This CDR3 has 14 residues. CDR3 sequence: CASSSGDHTDTQYF. The CDR3 DNA reads TGTGCCAGCAGCTCGGGGGACCACACAGATACGCAGTATTTT.

The chain links TRBV2 to TRBJ2-1; 8 nucleotides line up with TRBD2. The CDR3 has 16 amino acids. Germline CDR1 and CDR2: SNHLY and FYNNEI. Trimming at V came to 2 bases and at J to 6 bases, leaving 9 bases not matched to a gene. The CDR3 here is CASSENGGRIINEQFF. The CDR3 DNA reads TGTGCCAGCAGTGAAAATGGCGGGAGGATCATCAATGAGCAGTTCTTC.

The genes are TRBV6-1 and TRBJ1-5, with 9 bases fitting TRBD1. Germline CDR1 MNHNS, CDR2 SASEGT. V gave up 6 bases and J gave up 7 bases; unmatched junction bases: 4. This CDR3 is built from 13 residues. The CDR3 spells CASRGTGYQPQHF. CDR3 nucleotides: TGTGCCAGCAGGGGGACAGGGTACCAGCCCCAGCATTTT.

This rearrangement joins TRBV5-1 to TRBJ2-7; TRBD1 matches at 12 bases. This CDR3 region has 18 residues. The J segment lost 1 base and the V segment lost 2 bases, leaving 10 bases of the junction unmatched. The germline gives CDR1 SGHRS, CDR2 YFSETQ. This CDR3 is CASSFRGTGGMGSYEQYF. The CDR3 nucleotides read TGCGCCAGCAGCTTTCGCGGGACAGGGGGCATGGGGTCCTACGAGCAGTACTTC.

This chain connects TRBV29-1 to TRBJ1-1; 9 bases are shared with TRBD1. Germline CDR1 SQVTM, CDR2 ANQGSEA. V lost 1 base to trimming and J lost 4 bases; unmatched junction nucleotides: 7. The CDR3 covers 15 residues. CDR3 sequence: CSVEGGSTGGTEAFF. Written as DNA, the CDR3 is TGCAGCGTTGAAGGGGGGTCGACAGGGGGCACTGAAGCTTTCTTT.

The J gene is TRBJ1-4, the V gene TRBV5-1, with TRBD1 matching 7 bases. V dropped 2 bases and J dropped 7; count of bases not matched to a gene: 2. The CDR3 has 13 amino acids. CDR1 and CDR2 from the germline V gene are SGHRS and YFSETQ. CDR3 nucleotide sequence: TGCGCCAGCAGCTTTGGGACAGCTGAAAAACTGTTTTTT. Protein: CASSFGTAEKLFF.

The chain uses TRBV5-1 and TRBJ1-1; D possibly corresponds to TRBD1 (5 bases). V gave up 2 bases and J gave up 4 bases, with 9 bases separating them. Looked up from germline, CDR1 is SGHRS and CDR2 is YFSETQ. The CDR3 covers 13 residues. The CDR3 region is CASSLQEATEAFF. The CDR3 coding sequence is TGCGCCAGCAGCTTACAGGAGGCCACTGAAGCTTTCTTT.

This clone was detected a few times. V usage is TRBV19 and J usage is TRBJ1-2; no clear D. V dropped 9 bases and J dropped 6 bases, with 17 bases sitting between them. CDR3 length equals 13 residues. Germline V gene lookup returns CDR1 LNHDA and CDR2 SQIVND (reference sequence). CDR3: CASGRVGGNGYTF. The CDR3, as DNA: TGTGCCAGCGGAAGGGTTGGAGGGAATGGCTACACCTTC.

The chain carries TRBV11-2 and TRBJ1-2; D not resolved. Germline loops: CDR1 SGHAT, CDR2 FQNNGV. The V end lost 5 bases, the J end lost 5 bases, and 6 bases lay between the germline ends. The CDR3 loop spans 11 amino acids. This CDR3 is CASSRGYGYTF. The CDR3 bases are TGTGCCAGCAGCCGCGGGTATGGCTACACCTTC.